These 23 T cell receptor beta chains originate from one sample sequenced in a study of spatial heterogeneity in lung cancer. Whole-study findings and limits: Tumor mutation count correlated with how many alpha and beta TCRs expanded intratumorally.

In TCRdb, the 5' RACE reads were re-called with MiXCR into one record per CDR3 protein. The sample holds approximately 8,000 distinct CDR3 sequences, around 9.6% seen once. Regarding time point: sample taken at primary tumor resection. For these receptors, no antigen is known. The specimen comprised lung tumor tissue, sampled at surgery. The receptors shown here come from a male donor with early-stage non-small cell lung cancer.

This clonotype was observed many times. The rearrangement uses TRBV12-3 or TRBV12-4 and TRBJ1-5, with D tentatively TRBD1 (6 bases). V was shortened by 8 bases and J by 8 bases, with 16 bases between the two germline ends. The CDR3 length is 13 residues. This CDR3 reads CASVGGAGKPQHF. The DNA for the CDR3 is TGTGCCAGCGTGGGGGGGGCCGGGAAGCCCCAGCATTTT.

In this sample, this clonotype is medium-sized. The chain uses TRBV20-1 and TRBJ1-4; 7 nucleotides match TRBD1. This CDR3 comprises 14 residues. Trimming removed 4 bases from V and 8 bases from J; junction bases left unmatched: 10. CDR1 is DFQATT, CDR2 SNEGSKA, per germline (reference sequence). CDR3 sequence: CSATYRGAREKLFF. The CDR3 DNA is TGCAGTGCTACCTACAGGGGCGCACGGGAAAAACTGTTTTTT.

This clonotype was seen ten or more times. The chain joins TRBV10-1 to TRBJ2-7; a weak D match, TRBD2 (6 bases). Trimming removed 2 bases from V and 0 bases from J, with 23 bases in between. This CDR3 contains 19 residues. The germline CDR1 and CDR2 sequences are WNHNN and SYGVQD (reference sequence). The CDR3 DNA is TGCGCCAGCAGTGAGAAGGTAGCGGATCATTGTTCCCACTCCTACGAGCAGTACTTC. It is translated as CASSEKVADHCSHSYEQYF.

This clonotype was counted at least ten times. CDR3 bases: TGTGCCAGCAGTAACGCCTACGAGCAGTACTTC. Translation gives CASSNAYEQYF. The chain uses TRBV27 and TRBJ2-7, with D unresolved. The CDR3 runs to 11 residues. Germline assignment: CDR1 MNHEY and CDR2 SMNVEV (reference sequence). V dropped 5 bases and J dropped 2 bases, with 4 bases sitting between them.

This clonotype was seen repeatedly, ten times or more. DNA of the CDR3: TGTGCCAGCATATCAGGAAGCTCCTATAATTCACCCCTCCACTTT. It specifies CASISGSSYNSPLHF. V and J are TRBV28 and TRBJ1-6; D gene uncertain. Germline CDR1 and CDR2: MDHEN and SYDVKM. The V and J ends lost 7 bases and 0 bases respectively, with 10 bases between them. The CDR3 is 15 amino acids.

This clonotype counts as medium-sized. The gene calls are TRBV7-3 and TRBJ2-3; a weak D match, TRBD1 (6 bases). V shed 4 bases and J shed 2 bases, with 10 bases lying between them. Germline CDR1 SGHTA, CDR2 FQGTGA. CDR3 length equals 14 residues. In DNA, the CDR3 is TGTGCCAGCAGCTCCAGACAGGCCACAGATACGCAGTATTTT. Translation: CASSSRQATDTQYF.

This clonotype was seen at least ten times. For the CDR3, the DNA is TGTGCCAGCAGCCGGACGGCTGGAAACACCATATATTTT. Its translation: CASSRTAGNTIYF. This rearrangement joins TRBV9 to TRBJ1-3; the D is unclear. CDR1 is SGDLS and CDR2 is YYNGEE in the germline V gene. Trimming shortened V by 4 bases and J by 2 bases, and 7 bases separated the two germline ends. The CDR3 loop spans 13 amino acids.

This clonotype is medium-sized by share. The genes are TRBV7-2 and TRBJ1-5; 7 nucleotides align to TRBD1. CDR3 length equals 16 residues. Germline V gives CDR1 SGHTA, CDR2 FQGNSA. Trimming at V came to 3 bases and at J to 1 base, leaving 6 bases not matched to a gene. CDR3 sequence: CASSFRPGGSNQPQHF. The CDR3 DNA reads as TGTGCCAGCAGCTTCAGGCCAGGGGGAAGCAATCAGCCCCAGCATTTT.

At least ten counts were recorded for this clonotype. CDR3 bases: TGTGCCAGCTCGAAAGGAGTCAACACTGAAGCTTTCTTT. Translated, it gives CASSKGVNTEAFF. V and J are TRBV18 and TRBJ1-1; D is ambiguous. Germline-derived CDR1 and CDR2 are KGHSH and LQKENI. There are 13 residues in the CDR3. V was clipped by 6 bases and J by 2 bases, with 10 bases between them.

This clonotype was seen many times. This chain uses TRBV4-1 with TRBJ1-5; D gene uncertain. The V end was cut by 1 base, the J end by 5 bases, with 9 bases between. Per germline, CDR1 MGHRA and CDR2 YSYEKL. There are 14 residues in the CDR3. The CDR3 is CASSQVQEDQPQHF. CDR3 nucleotide sequence: TGCGCCAGCAGCCAAGTCCAGGAGGATCAGCCCCAGCATTTT.

The genes are TRBV3-1 and TRBJ1-1; the D is unclear. The CDR3 has 14 amino acids. The ends were cut back, 3 bases at V and 2 bases at J, with 10 bases in the middle. Germline V gives CDR1 LGHDT, CDR2 YNNKEL (reference sequence). CDR3 region: CASSQASSNTEAFF. The CDR3 coding sequence is TGTGCCAGCAGCCAGGCGTCCTCCAACACTGAAGCTTTCTTT. The whole variable domain, remainder taken from reference TRBV3-1 and TRBJ1-1, is DTAVSQTPKYLVTQMGNDKSIKCEQNLGHDTMYWYKQDSKKFLKIMFSYNNKELIINETVPNRFSPKSPDKAHLNLHINSLELGDSAVYFCASSQASSNTEAFFGQGTRLTVV.

This clonotype was seen at least ten times. The rearrangement joins TRBV12-3 or TRBV12-4 to TRBJ1-3; D uncertain. The CDR3 extends over 14 amino acids. Deletions cut 5 bases from V and 0 bases from J, with 8 bases between. CDR3 in amino acids: CASSPGDSGNTIYF. DNA of the CDR3: TGTGCCAGCAGTCCTGGGGACTCTGGAAACACCATATATTTT.

This clonotype was seen many times. This chain joins TRBV30 and TRBJ2-4; D is possibly TRBD1 (5 bases). The V end lost 2 bases, the J end lost 8 bases, and 10 bases lay between the germline ends. The germline gives CDR1 GTSNPN, CDR2 SVGIG (reference sequence). CDR3 size: 12 residues. The CDR3 bases are TGTGCCTGGAGTTCAGGGCGAGACATTCAGTACTTC. This gives the protein CAWSSGRDIQYF.

This clonotype is medium-sized (0.01 to 0.1%) within its sample. This chain links TRBV7-9 with TRBJ2-5; TRBD1 agrees at 8 bases. Germline loops: CDR1 SEHNR, CDR2 FQNEAQ (reference sequence). The CDR3 runs 13 residues. V was clipped by 5 bases and J by 5 bases; unmatched bases: 4. The CDR3 reads CASSQTGGETQYF. The CDR3 DNA reads TGTGCCAGCAGCCAAACAGGGGGTGAGACCCAGTACTTC.

The J gene is TRBJ1-1, the V gene TRBV29-1, with TRBD1 identical over 8 bases. The germline V gene has CDR1 SQVTM and CDR2 ANQGSEA. The CDR3 has 15 amino acids. This CDR3 is CVTGAGGSSNTEAFF. The CDR3 coding sequence is TGCGTTACGGGGGCAGGGGGCTCTTCTAACACTGAAGCTTTCTTT.

This clonotype was counted at least ten times. The chain joins TRBV12-3 or TRBV12-4 to TRBJ2-5, with TRBD2 identical over 7 bases. The CDR3 is made up of 14 amino acids. J gave up 4 bases and V 3 bases, and 5 bases lay outside the gene matches. This chain's CDR3 is CASSLIGGGETQYF. The DNA of the CDR3 is TGTGCCAGCAGTTTGATAGGCGGGGGAGAGACCCAGTACTTC.

This clonotype was detected ten times or more. V gene TRBV20-1 combines with J gene TRBJ2-2, with 7 positions matching TRBD1. The junction had 5 bases not matched to a gene; V was cut back by 6 bases and J by 1 base. Germline-derived CDR1 and CDR2 are DFQATT and SNEGSKA (reference sequence). The CDR3 consists of 14 residues. CDR3 region: CSARGGGNTGELFF. The CDR3 nucleotides read TGCAGTGCCCGAGGGGGCGGGAACACCGGGGAGCTGTTTTTT.

Ten or more counts support this clonotype. The rearrangement uses TRBV9 and TRBJ2-6, with no clear D. Germline V gene sequence: CDR1 SGDLS, CDR2 YYNGEE. V gave up 3 bases and J gave up 0 bases, with 10 bases separating them. This CDR3 is 16 amino acids long. Here the CDR3 reads CASSGRHYSGANVLTF. Written as DNA, the CDR3 is TGTGCCAGCAGCGGTCGACATTACTCTGGGGCCAACGTCCTGACTTTC.

In its sample, this clonotype was seen many times. This chain joins TRBV3-1 and TRBJ2-1; 12 bases match TRBD2. The CDR3 has 16 amino acids. V was pared by 1 base and J by 8 bases, with 6 bases of the junction left unmatched. Germline-derived CDR1 and CDR2 are LGHDT and YNNKEL (reference sequence). CDR3: CASSQAGLAGSYEQFF. The CDR3 nucleotides are TGTGCCAGCAGCCAAGCCGGACTAGCGGGGTCATATGAGCAGTTCTTC.

This clonotype showed up many times. The genes are TRBV27 and TRBJ1-1; 7 nucleotides align to TRBD1. The CDR3 loop spans 13 amino acids. The germline V gene encodes CDR1 MNHEY and CDR2 SMNVEV (reference sequence). The ends lost 6 bases at V and 3 bases at J; junction bases unmatched: 4. The CDR3 nucleotides read TGTGCCAGCAGACAACAGGGGTACACTGAAGCTTTCTTT. Protein sequence: CASRQQGYTEAFF.

This clonotype was counted at least ten times. The rearrangement links TRBV6-5 to TRBJ1-2; D not certain. The CDR3 has 14 residues. V was cut by 4 bases and J by 2 bases, with 11 bases left in between. Germline V CDR1 and CDR2: MNHEY, SVGAGI. CDR3 bases: TGTGCCAGCAGTTTTCTGGGGAGAAACTATGGCTACACCTTC. It translates to CASSFLGRNYGYTF.

This clonotype qualifies as medium-sized. The V and J genes are TRBV11-3 and TRBJ2-3, with 8 positions matching TRBD1. The CDR3 is 14 residues long. V was clipped by 5 bases and J by 4 bases; unmatched bases: 5. CDR1 and CDR2 (germline): SGHNT, YENEEA. CDR3 loop: CASSPSTGADTQYF. The CDR3 region has the DNA TGTGCCAGCAGCCCGTCGACAGGGGCAGATACGCAGTATTTT.

Many counts were recorded for this clonotype. J is TRBJ2-1 and V is TRBV4-3, with no clear D. V was clipped by 0 bases and J by 0 bases, with 6 bases between them. Germline V CDR1 and CDR2: LGHNA, YSLEER. The CDR3 spans 15 residues. The DNA for the CDR3 is TGCGCCAGCAGCCAAGATTGGGGCTCCTACAATGAGCAGTTCTTC. Amino acid sequence: CASSQDWGSYNEQFF.